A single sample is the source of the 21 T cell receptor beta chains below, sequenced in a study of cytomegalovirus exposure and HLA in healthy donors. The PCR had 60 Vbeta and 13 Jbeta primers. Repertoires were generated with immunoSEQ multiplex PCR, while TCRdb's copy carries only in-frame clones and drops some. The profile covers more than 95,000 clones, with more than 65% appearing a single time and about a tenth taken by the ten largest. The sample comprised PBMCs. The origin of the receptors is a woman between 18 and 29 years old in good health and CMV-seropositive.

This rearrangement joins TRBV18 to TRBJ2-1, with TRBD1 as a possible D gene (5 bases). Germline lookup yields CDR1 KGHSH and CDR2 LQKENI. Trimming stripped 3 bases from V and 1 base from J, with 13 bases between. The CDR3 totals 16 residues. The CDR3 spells CASSPLGVTSYNEQFF. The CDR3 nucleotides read TGTGCCAGCTCACCTTTAGGGGTGACATCCTACAATGAGCAGTTCTTC. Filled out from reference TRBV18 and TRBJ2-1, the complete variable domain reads NAGVMQNPRHLVRRRGQEARLRCSPMKGHSHVYWYRQLPEEGLKFMVYLQKENIIDESGMPKERFSAEFPKEGPSILRIQQVVRGDSAAYFCASSPLGVTSYNEQFFGPGTRLTVL.

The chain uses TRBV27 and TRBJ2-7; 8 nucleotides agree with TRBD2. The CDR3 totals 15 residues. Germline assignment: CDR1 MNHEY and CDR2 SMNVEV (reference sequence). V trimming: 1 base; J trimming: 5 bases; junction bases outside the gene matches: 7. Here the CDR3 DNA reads TGTGCCAGCAGTTTATTGGCGGGAGGTCCCCACGAGCAGTACTTC. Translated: CASSLLAGGPHEQYF.

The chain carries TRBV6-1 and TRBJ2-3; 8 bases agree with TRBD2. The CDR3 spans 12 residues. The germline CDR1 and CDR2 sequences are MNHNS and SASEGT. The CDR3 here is CGSGRARDTQYF. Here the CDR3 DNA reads TGTGGATCCGGGAGGGCCAGGGATACGCAGTATTTT.

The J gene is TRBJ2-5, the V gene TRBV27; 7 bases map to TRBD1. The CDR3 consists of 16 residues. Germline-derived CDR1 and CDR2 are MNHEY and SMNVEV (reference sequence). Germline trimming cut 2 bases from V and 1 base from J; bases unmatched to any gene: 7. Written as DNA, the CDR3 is TGTGCCAGCAGTTTAGGAGTTAACAGGGGCCAAGAGACCCAGTACTTC. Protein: CASSLGVNRGQETQYF.

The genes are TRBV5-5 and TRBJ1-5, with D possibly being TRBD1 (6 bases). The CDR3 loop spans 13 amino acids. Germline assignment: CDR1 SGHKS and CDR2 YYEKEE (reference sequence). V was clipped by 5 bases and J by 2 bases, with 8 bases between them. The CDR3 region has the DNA TGTGCCAGCAGTTACAGGGGCAATCAGCCCCAGCATTTT. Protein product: CASSYRGNQPQHF.

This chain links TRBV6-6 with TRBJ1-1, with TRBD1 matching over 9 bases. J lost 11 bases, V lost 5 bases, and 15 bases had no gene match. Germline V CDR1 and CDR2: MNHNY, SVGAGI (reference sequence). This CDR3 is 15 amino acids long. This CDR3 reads CASSTPRDRDDLAFF. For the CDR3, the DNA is TGTGCCAGCAGTACCCCTCGGGACAGGGATGATTTGGCTTTCTTT.

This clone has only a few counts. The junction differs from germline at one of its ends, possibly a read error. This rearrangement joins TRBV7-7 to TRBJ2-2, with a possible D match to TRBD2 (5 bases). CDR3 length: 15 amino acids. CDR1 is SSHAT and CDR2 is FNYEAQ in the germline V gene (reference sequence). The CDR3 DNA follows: TGTGCTAGCAGCGCCGGGATAGCCCCAGGCGGGGAGCTGTTTTTT. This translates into CASSAGIAPGGELFF.

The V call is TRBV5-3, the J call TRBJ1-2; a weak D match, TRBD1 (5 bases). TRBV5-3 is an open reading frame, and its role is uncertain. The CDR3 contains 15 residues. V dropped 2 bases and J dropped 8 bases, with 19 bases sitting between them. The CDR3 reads CARSFTGGGSGGYTF. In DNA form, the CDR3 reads TGTGCCAGAAGCTTCACGGGTGGGGGGTCGGGAGGCTACACCTTC.

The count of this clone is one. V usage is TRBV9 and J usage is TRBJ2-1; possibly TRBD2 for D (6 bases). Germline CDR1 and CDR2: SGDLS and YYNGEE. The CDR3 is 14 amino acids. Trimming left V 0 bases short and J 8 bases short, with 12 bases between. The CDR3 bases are TGTGCCAGCAGCGTAGGGGACTTAGATTATGAGCAGTTCTTC. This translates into CASSVGDLDYEQFF.

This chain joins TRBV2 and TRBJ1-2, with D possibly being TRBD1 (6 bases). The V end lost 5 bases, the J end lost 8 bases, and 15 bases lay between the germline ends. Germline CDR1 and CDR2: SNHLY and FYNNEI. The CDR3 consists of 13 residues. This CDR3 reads CASSNREGGGYTF. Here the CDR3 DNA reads TGTGCCAGCAGTAACCGGGAAGGGGGAGGCTACACCTTC.

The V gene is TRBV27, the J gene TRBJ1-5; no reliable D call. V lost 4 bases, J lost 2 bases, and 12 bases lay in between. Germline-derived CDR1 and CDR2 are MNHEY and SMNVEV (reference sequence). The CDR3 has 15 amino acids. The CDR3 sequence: CASSSIPGGNQPQHF. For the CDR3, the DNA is TGTGCCAGCAGTTCCATCCCAGGTGGCAATCAGCCCCAGCATTTT.

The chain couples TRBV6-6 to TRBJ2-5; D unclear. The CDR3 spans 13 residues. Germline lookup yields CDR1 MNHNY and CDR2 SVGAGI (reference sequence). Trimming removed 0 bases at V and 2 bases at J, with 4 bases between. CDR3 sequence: CASSYSTQETQYF. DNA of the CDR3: TGTGCCAGCAGTTACTCTACACAAGAGACCCAGTACTTC.

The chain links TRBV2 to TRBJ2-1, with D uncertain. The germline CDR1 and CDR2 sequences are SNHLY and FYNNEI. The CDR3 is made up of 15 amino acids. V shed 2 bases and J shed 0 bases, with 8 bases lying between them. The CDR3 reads CASSERQASYNEQFF. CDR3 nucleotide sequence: TGTGCCAGCAGTGAAAGGCAGGCCTCCTACAATGAGCAGTTCTTC.

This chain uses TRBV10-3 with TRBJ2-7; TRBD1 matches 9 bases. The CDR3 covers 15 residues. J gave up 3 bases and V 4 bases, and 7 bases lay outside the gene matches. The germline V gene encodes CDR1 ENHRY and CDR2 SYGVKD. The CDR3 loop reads CAISGIQGAVYEQYF. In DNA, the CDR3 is TGTGCCATCAGTGGAATACAGGGGGCGGTCTACGAGCAGTACTTC.

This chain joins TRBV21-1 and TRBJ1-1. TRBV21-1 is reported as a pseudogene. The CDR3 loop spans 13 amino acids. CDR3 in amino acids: CASSPERGFKAFF. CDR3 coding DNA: TGTGCCAGCAGCCCGGAGCGAGGTTTTAAAGCTTTCTTT.

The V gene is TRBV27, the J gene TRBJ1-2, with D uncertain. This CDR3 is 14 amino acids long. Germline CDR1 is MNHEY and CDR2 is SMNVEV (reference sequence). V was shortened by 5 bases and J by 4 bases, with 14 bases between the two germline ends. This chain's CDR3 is CASSLTPWAYGYTF. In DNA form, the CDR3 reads TGTGCCAGCAGTCTTACACCCTGGGCCTATGGCTACACCTTC.

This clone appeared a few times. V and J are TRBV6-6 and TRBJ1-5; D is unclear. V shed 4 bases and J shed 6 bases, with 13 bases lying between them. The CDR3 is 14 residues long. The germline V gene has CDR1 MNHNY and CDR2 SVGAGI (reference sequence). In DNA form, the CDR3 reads TGTGCCAGCAGTTTCATTTCCGGGAGTCAGCCCCAGCATTTT. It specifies CASSFISGSQPQHF.

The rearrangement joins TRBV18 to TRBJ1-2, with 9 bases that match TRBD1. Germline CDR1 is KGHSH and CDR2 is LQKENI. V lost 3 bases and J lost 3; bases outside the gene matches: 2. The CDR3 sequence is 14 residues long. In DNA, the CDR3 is TGTGCCAGCTCACCGGGACAGGGAGACTATGGCTACACCTTC. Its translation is CASSPGQGDYGYTF.

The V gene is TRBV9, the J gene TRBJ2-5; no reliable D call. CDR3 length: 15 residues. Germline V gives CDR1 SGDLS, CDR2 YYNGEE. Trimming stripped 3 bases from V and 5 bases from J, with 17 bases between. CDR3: CASSGRRHVGETQYF. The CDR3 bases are TGTGCCAGCAGCGGACGAAGACACGTAGGCGAGACCCAGTACTTC.

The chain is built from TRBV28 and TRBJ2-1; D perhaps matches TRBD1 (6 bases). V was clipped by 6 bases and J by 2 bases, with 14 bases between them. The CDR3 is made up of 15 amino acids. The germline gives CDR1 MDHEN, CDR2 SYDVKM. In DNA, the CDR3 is TGTGCCAGCAGGGCCCGGGACAATACCTACAATGAGCAGTTCTTC. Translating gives CASRARDNTYNEQFF.

The CDR3 protein is CASGLDRAPDTQYF. CDR3 DNA sequence: TGTGCTAGTGGTTTGGACAGGGCCCCAGATACGCAGTATTTT. This chain connects TRBV12-5 to TRBJ2-3, with D tentatively TRBD1 (6 bases). CDR1 and CDR2 from the germline V gene are LGHNT and FRNRAP. Trimming left V 1 base short and J 4 bases short, with 9 bases between. The length of the CDR3 is 14 residues.